This T cell receptor beta chain originates from a study of CXCR3-negative and CXCR3-positive naive CD8 T cells. Background on the study: Sequencing gave 110 million to 150 million TRB reads overall, about 1.5 +/- 0.3 million per library. Study-level findings and limits: CXCR3 levels fell partly with cryopreservation; most assays relied on fresh PBMCs. Higher TRB CDR3 hydrophobicity marked CXCR3-positive naive cells relative to CXCR3-negative naive cells.

The germline CDR1 and CDR2 sequences are DFQATT and SNEGSKA (reference sequence). This CDR3 region has 12 residues. A remark on this clonotype: Its antigen is not known.

The TRB libraries of cDNA were built by UMI-labeled 5' RACE. TCRdb re-called the 5' RACE reads; every CDR3 protein appears as one record, without DNA. This repertoire includes tens of thousands of distinct CDR3 sequences. Naive CD8+ T cells showed a CD45RO-CCR7+CD27+CD95- phenotype. The clonotype originates from a human donor in good health. Some clones in this sample may be carry-over from other donors' samples. The J gene is TRBJ1-1, the V gene TRBV20-1; with no DNA, the TCRdb D assignment of TRBD1 cannot be verified. The sequencing sample was made of naive CXCR3- CD8+ T cells from blood. Subset here: CD45RO-CCR7+CD27+CD95- naive CD8+ T cells lacking CXCR3 (TNR3-). CDR3 loop: CSAQDRDWWAFF.